The sequence of this T cell receptor (beta chain) was determined in a study of T-cell memory formation after mild COVID-19. The sample holds a few counts of this clonotype. TCRdb reprocessed the 5' RACE reads via MiXCR and lists one record per CDR3 protein. The sample has about 560,000 distinct CDR3 sequences, roughly a fifth seen once; the top ten hold around 7.7%. Trimming cost V 5 bases and J 5 bases, with 13 bases left between them. CDR1 DFQATT and CDR2 SNEGSKA come from the germline V gene (reference sequence). The CDR3 totals 12 residues. This receptor was taken from an adult woman who had mild COVID-19 (a few samples of this study predate the infection). Cell type and time point are not known. The chain recombines TRBV20-1 with TRBJ2-7, with TRBD1 as a possible D gene (6 bases). Material: PBMCs or a T cell subset sorted from them (not recorded which). CDR3 sequence reads: CSAEGQPDEQYF. The CDR3 DNA is TGCAGTGCTGAAGGACAGCCCGACGAGCAGTACTTC.